A single sample gave rise to the 23 T cell receptor beta chains below, sequenced in a study of shared T cell receptors in the human thymus. Assay used: immunoSEQ multiplex PCR; TCRdb lists only in-frame clones, some missing. The sample has 720,000 or so clones, approximately 83% seen once; the top ten hold roughly 0.01%. These same records also appear under a second study, on human thymus T cells.

The sample was thymocytes. These receptors originate from a girl in the first two years of life with a congenital heart defect.

V usage is TRBV5-4 and J usage is TRBJ1-6; 7 bases fit TRBD1. CDR1 is SGHNT and CDR2 is YYREEE in the germline V gene (reference sequence). V lost 1 base, J lost 13 bases, and 5 bases stayed unmatched. The CDR3 totals 13 residues. The CDR3 DNA follows: TGTGCCAGCAGCTTGACAGACAGGGACCCCCTCCACTTT. It encodes CASSLTDRDPLHF. The complete variable domain, with remaining parts taken from reference TRBV5-4 and TRBJ1-6, reads ETGVTQSPTHLIKTRGQQVTLRCSSQSGHNTVSWYQQALGQGPQFIFQYYREEENGRGNFPPRFSGLQFPNYSSELNVNALELDDSALYLCASSLTDRDPLHFGNGTRLTVT.

The V call is TRBV6-1, the J call TRBJ2-7; D uncertain. CDR1 and CDR2 (germline): MNHNS, SASEGT. V lost 4 bases and J lost 3, with 7 bases in between. CDR3 length: 12 amino acids. The CDR3 region is CASSGDNYEQYF. CDR3 nucleotide sequence: TGTGCCAGCAGTGGAGACAACTACGAGCAGTACTTC.

This chain joins TRBV30 and TRBJ2-3; no reliable D call. The V gene lost 4 bases and the J gene lost 0 bases, with 11 bases spanning the gap. The CDR3 is 14 residues long. Germline V CDR1 and CDR2: GTSNPN, SVGIG (reference sequence). The CDR3, as DNA: TGTGCCTGGATGAGGTGGCTTAGCACAGATACGCAGTATTTT. It is translated as CAWMRWLSTDTQYF.

This sequence joins TRBV2 and TRBJ2-1, with 8 nucleotides matching TRBD1. Germline loops: CDR1 SNHLY, CDR2 FYNNEI. The CDR3 contains 15 residues. J gave up 4 bases and V 4 bases, and 6 bases lay outside the gene matches. CDR3 protein: CASSAGQGPYNEQFF. The CDR3 DNA sequence: TGTGCCAGCAGTGCTGGACAGGGTCCTTACAATGAGCAGTTCTTC.

This clone showed up just once. In DNA form, the CDR3 reads TGTGCCATCACGCAAGAGGGACAGCACAATTCACCCCTCCACTTT. Its translation: CAITQEGQHNSPLHF. The rearrangement joins TRBV10-3 to TRBJ1-6; 7 bases are shared with TRBD1. This CDR3 is 15 amino acids long. CDR1 ENHRY and CDR2 SYGVKD come from the germline V gene. Losses at the gene ends were 7 bases for V and 7 bases for J; bases not matched to a gene: 10.

The chain couples TRBV5-1 to TRBJ2-1; maybe TRBD1 (5 bases). This CDR3 is built from 15 residues. Between the trimmed V and J ends, which lost 2 bases and 5 bases, there was a span of 14 bases. Germline V gene sequence: CDR1 SGHRS, CDR2 YFSETQ. CDR3 region: CASSFDSSGHNEQFF. The CDR3 coding sequence is TGCGCCAGCAGCTTCGACTCGTCAGGGCACAATGAGCAGTTCTTC.

CDR3 in DNA: TGTGCCAGCAGCTTATCGGCGGGGAGGGGGGGGGAGCTGTTTTTT. The encoded protein is CASSLSAGRGGELFF. The rearrangement joins TRBV11-2 to TRBJ2-2, with D possibly matching TRBD2 (7 bases). This CDR3 region has 15 residues. The V end lost 2 bases, the J end lost 8 bases, and 15 bases lay between the germline ends. The germline V gene encodes CDR1 SGHAT and CDR2 FQNNGV.

The chain couples TRBV4-1 to TRBJ1-1; the D gene is possibly TRBD1 (6 bases). CDR1 is MGHRA, CDR2 YSYEKL, per germline. The CDR3 consists of 19 residues. The V gene lost 3 bases and the J gene lost 1 base, with 24 bases spanning the gap. The CDR3 reads CASSHNSDRRTPGNTEAFF. The CDR3 DNA reads as TGCGCCAGCAGCCACAACTCAGACAGGAGGACCCCTGGGAACACTGAAGCTTTCTTT.

V usage is TRBV13 and J usage is TRBJ2-3; D is uncertain. Germline loops: CDR1 PRHDT, CDR2 FYEKMQ (reference sequence). Trimming removed 5 bases from V and 6 bases from J, with 12 bases in between. CDR3 size: 13 residues. The CDR3: CASSHNRVDTQYF. CDR3 sequence (DNA): TGTGCCAGCAGCCACAACCGGGTCGATACGCAGTATTTT. The whole variable domain, remainder taken from reference TRBV13 and TRBJ2-3, is AAGVIQSPRHLIKEKRETATLKCYPIPRHDTVYWYQQGPGQDPQFLISFYEKMQSDKGSIPDRFSAQQFSDYHSELNMSSLELGDSALYFCASSHNRVDTQYFGPGTRLTVL.

This clone has only a few counts. V and J are TRBV29-1 and TRBJ1-1; D possibly corresponds to TRBD1 (5 bases). CDR3 length: 15 amino acids. V was trimmed by 6 bases and J by 3 bases, leaving 20 bases between them. Germline loops: CDR1 SQVTM, CDR2 ANQGSEA. For the CDR3, the DNA is TGCAGCGTGGGAGGAATCAGGGTCGCGGACACTGAAGCTTTCTTT. The encoded protein is CSVGGIRVADTEAFF.

V is TRBV10-3 and J is TRBJ1-1, with 7 positions matching TRBD1. V lost 10 bases to trimming and J lost 4 bases; unmatched junction nucleotides: 9. CDR1 is ENHRY, CDR2 SYGVKD, per germline. The CDR3 extends over 13 amino acids. CDR3 sequence: CATRSHRGTEAFF. In nucleotides, the CDR3 is TGTGCCACCAGGAGCCACAGGGGCACTGAAGCTTTCTTT.

This clone was counted between two and nine times. This chain joins TRBV5-6 and TRBJ2-5; maybe TRBD1 (5 bases). Germline CDR1 reads SGHDT; CDR2 reads YYEEEE. The CDR3 is 17 residues long. V was shortened by 1 base and J by 1 base, with 17 bases between the two germline ends. CDR3 nucleotides: TGTGCCAGCAGCTTGAGGTTGCATAGGGGTATCCAAGAGACCCAGTACTTC. Amino acids: CASSLRLHRGIQETQYF.

The rearrangement uses TRBV28 and TRBJ1-2, with TRBD1 identical over 11 bases. The CDR3 length is 15 residues. Germline V gene sequence: CDR1 MDHEN, CDR2 SYDVKM. V lost 1 base and J lost 5; bases outside the gene matches: 3. The CDR3 region is CASSLYGDRGYGYTF. CDR3 sequence (DNA): TGTGCCAGCAGTTTATACGGGGACAGGGGGTATGGCTACACCTTC.

The J gene is TRBJ2-7, the V gene TRBV11-3, with 10 bases lining up with TRBD1. The V segment lost 6 bases and the J segment 0 bases; nucleotides outside the gene matches: 5. Germline V gene data show CDR1 as SGHNT and CDR2 as YENEEA. CDR3 length: 15 amino acids. The CDR3 DNA is TGTGCCAGCAGTCAGGGACAGGGGAGCTCCTACGAGCAGTACTTC. This codes for CASSQGQGSSYEQYF.

V is TRBV19 and J is TRBJ1-5, with 7 positions matching TRBD1. Germline trimming cut 9 bases from V and 2 bases from J; bases unmatched to any gene: 7. The germline V gene encodes CDR1 LNHDA and CDR2 SQIVND (reference sequence). The CDR3 spans 14 residues. The CDR3 is CASTWGQRNQPQHF. The CDR3 DNA reads as TGTGCCAGCACTTGGGGACAGCGCAATCAGCCCCAGCATTTT. Full variable domain (rest looked up from reference TRBV19 and TRBJ1-5): DGGITQSPKYLFRKEGQNVTLSCEQNLNHDAMYWYRQDPGQGLRLIYYSQIVNDFQKGDIAEGYSVSREKKESFPLTVTSAQKNPTAFYLCASTWGQRNQPQHFGDGTRLSIL.

This clone was counted once. The J gene is TRBJ2-6, the V gene TRBV6-5, with unresolved D. CDR1 and CDR2 (germline): MNHEY, SVGAGI. CDR3 length: 16 residues. V was clipped by 1 base and J by 1 base, with 8 bases between them. The CDR3 DNA sequence: TGTGCCAGCAGTTACTTGATTGAGTCTGGGGCCAACGTCCTGACTTTC. Protein: CASSYLIESGANVLTF.

V is TRBV29-1 and J is TRBJ2-1; 9 bases align to TRBD2. V trimming: 1 base; J trimming: 0 bases; junction bases outside the gene matches: 16. There are 20 residues in the CDR3. CDR1 is SQVTM and CDR2 is ANQGSEA in the germline V gene. The CDR3 nucleotides read TGCAGCGTTGAAGGGGTCCGGGATAGCGGGGGTGCCCGCTCCTACAATGAGCAGTTCTTC. Amino acid sequence: CSVEGVRDSGGARSYNEQFF.

V usage is TRBV2 and J usage is TRBJ1-2; D is undetermined. CDR1 is SNHLY and CDR2 is FYNNEI in the germline V gene. The germline V and J ends were trimmed by 9 bases and 7 bases, with 24 bases remaining between them. This CDR3 is built from 15 residues. CDR3 nucleotide sequence: TGTGCCAGATCGGGTCCTCCAGAGAACTATTGTGGCTACACCTTC. Protein sequence: CARSGPPENYCGYTF.

The V call is TRBV27, the J call TRBJ2-3; D might be TRBD2 (5 bases). The V gene's germline CDR1 is MNHEY and CDR2 SMNVEV (reference sequence). Deletions cut 0 bases from V and 3 bases from J, with 19 bases between. This CDR3 has 18 amino acids. The CDR3 reads CASSLSPHSGGETDTQYF. The CDR3 region has the DNA TGTGCCAGCAGTTTATCCCCACATAGTGGAGGTGAGACAGATACGCAGTATTTT.

The chain combines TRBV7-6 with TRBJ1-5; D perhaps matches TRBD1 (5 bases). This CDR3 region has 13 residues. Germline values: CDR1 SGHVS, CDR2 FNYEAQ. V shed 3 bases and J shed 3 bases, with 6 bases lying between them. The CDR3 reads CASSLTANQPQHF. The CDR3 DNA is TGTGCCAGCAGCTTGACAGCCAATCAGCCCCAGCATTTT.

The V call is TRBV15, the J call TRBJ2-3; TRBD2 is a possible D gene (5 bases). CDR3 length: 15 amino acids. V lost 1 base, J lost 2 bases, and 10 bases lay in between. The V gene's germline CDR1 is LNHNV and CDR2 YYDKDF (reference sequence). CDR3 coding DNA: TGTGCCACCAGCAGAGGGGCTAGCACCACAGATACGCAGTATTTT. Its protein product is CATSRGASTTDTQYF. The entire variable domain, with the rest obtained from reference TRBV15 and TRBJ2-3, is as follows: DAMVIQNPRYQVTQFGKPVTLSCSQTLNHNVMYWYQQKSSQAPKLLFHYYDKDFNNEADTPDNFQSRRPNTSFCFLDIRSPGLGDTAMYLCATSRGASTTDTQYFGPGTRLTVL.

The V call is TRBV28, the J call TRBJ1-3; the D is unclear. This CDR3 spans 16 amino acids. V was pared by 3 bases and J by 1 base, with 13 bases between. CDR1 is MDHEN, CDR2 SYDVKM, per germline. The CDR3 DNA follows: TGTGCCAGCAGTTTTGGGTGGGCCTATTCTGGAAACACCATATATTTT. It is translated as CASSFGWAYSGNTIYF.

The rearrangement uses TRBV7-7 and TRBJ1-1, with TRBD1 as a possible D gene (5 bases). V was pared by 2 bases and J by 1 base, with 14 bases between. The CDR3 totals 16 residues. From germline, CDR1 is SSHAT and CDR2 FNYEAQ (reference sequence). CDR3 in amino acids: CASSLRGSDKNTEAFF. CDR3 DNA: TGTGCCAGCAGCTTACGGGGGTCCGACAAGAACACTGAAGCTTTCTTT.